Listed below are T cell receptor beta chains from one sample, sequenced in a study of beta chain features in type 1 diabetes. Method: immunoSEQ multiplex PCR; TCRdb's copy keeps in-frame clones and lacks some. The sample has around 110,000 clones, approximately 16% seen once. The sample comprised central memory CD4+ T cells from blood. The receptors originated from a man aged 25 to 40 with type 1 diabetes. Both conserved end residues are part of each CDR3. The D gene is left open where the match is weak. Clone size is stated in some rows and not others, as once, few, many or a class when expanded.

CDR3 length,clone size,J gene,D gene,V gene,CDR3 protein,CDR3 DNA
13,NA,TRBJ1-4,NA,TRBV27,CASRRQENEKLFF,TGTGCCAGCAGACGACAGGAAAATGAAAAACTGTTTTTT
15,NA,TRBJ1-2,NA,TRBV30,CAWTPGGTTNYGYTF,TGTGCCTGGACCCCGGGAGGGACAACGAATTATGGCTACACCTTC
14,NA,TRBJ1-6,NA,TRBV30,CASAQSSYNSPLHF,TGTGCCTCGGCCCAGAGCTCCTATAATTCACCCCTCCACTTT
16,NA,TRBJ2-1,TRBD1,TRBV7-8,CASSPTAGTGGFEQFF,TGTGCCAGCAGCCCTACAGCCGGGACAGGGGGTTTTGAGCAGTTCTTC
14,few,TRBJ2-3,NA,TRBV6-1,CASKMTESTDTQYF,TGTGCCAGCAAAATGACAGAGAGCACAGATACGCAGTATTTT
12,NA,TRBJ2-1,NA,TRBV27,CASKGTYNEQFF,TGTGCCAGCAAAGGTACATACAATGAGCAGTTCTTC
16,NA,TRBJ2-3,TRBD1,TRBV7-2,CASSLRDRPRADTQYF,TGTGCCAGCAGCCTCAGGGACAGGCCCAGGGCGGATACGCAGTATTTT
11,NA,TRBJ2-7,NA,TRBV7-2,CASIRNYEQYF,TGTGCCAGCATACGGAATTACGAGCAGTACTTC
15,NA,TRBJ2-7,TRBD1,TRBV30,CAWKPDRGQRYEQYF,TGTGCCTGGAAACCGGACAGGGGTCAACGGTACGAGCAGTACTTC
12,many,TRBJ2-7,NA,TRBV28,CASRTETYEQYF,TGTGCCAGCAGAACAGAAACATACGAGCAGTACTTC
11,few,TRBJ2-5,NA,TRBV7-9,CASSSTELRYF,TGTGCCAGCAGCTCAACCGAGCTCCGGTACTTC
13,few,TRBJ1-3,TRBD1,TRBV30,CAWSPTGGNTIYF,TGTGCCTGGAGTCCGACAGGGGGAAACACCATATATTTT
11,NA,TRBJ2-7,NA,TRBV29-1,CSARKAYEQYF,TGCAGCGCGAGGAAGGCCTACGAGCAGTACTTC
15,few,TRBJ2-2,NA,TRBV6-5,CASSYDPGNTGELFF,TGTGCCAGCAGTTACGATCCGGGGAACACCGGGGAGCTGTTTTTT
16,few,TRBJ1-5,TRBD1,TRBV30,CAWSLSGQGADQPQHF,TGTGCCTGGAGTCTATCGGGACAGGGGGCCGATCAGCCCCAGCATTTT
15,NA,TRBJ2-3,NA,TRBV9,CASSVGLTRTDTQYF,TGTGCCAGCAGCGTAGGGTTGACCCGCACAGATACGCAGTATTTT
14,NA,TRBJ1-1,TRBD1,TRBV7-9,CASIPGQDNTEAFF,TGTGCCAGCATCCCGGGACAGGATAACACTGAAGCTTTCTTT
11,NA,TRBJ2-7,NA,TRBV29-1,CSVGGGYEQYF,TGCAGCGTTGGGGGAGGCTACGAGCAGTACTTC
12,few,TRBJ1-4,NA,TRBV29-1,CSARAGVEKLFF,TGCAGCGCAAGGGCAGGGGTAGAAAAACTGTTTTTT
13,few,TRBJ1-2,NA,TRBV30,CAWSVVTGSGYTF,TGTGCCTGGAGTGTAGTTACAGGCAGTGGCTACACCTTC
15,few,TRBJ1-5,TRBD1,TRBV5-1,CASSLQGAGNQPQHF,TGCGCCAGCAGCCTCCAGGGGGCGGGGAATCAGCCCCAGCATTTT
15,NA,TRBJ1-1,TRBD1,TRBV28,CASSLIGTVNTEAFF,TGTGCCAGCAGTTTAATTGGGACAGTGAACACTGAAGCTTTCTTT
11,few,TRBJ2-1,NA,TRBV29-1,CSALPYNEQFF,TGCAGCGCCCTCCCCTACAATGAGCAGTTCTTC
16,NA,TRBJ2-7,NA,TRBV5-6,CASSLLPAGSSYEQYF,TGTGCCAGCAGCTTGCTTCCGGCCGGCAGCTCCTACGAGCAGTACTTC
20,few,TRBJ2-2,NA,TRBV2,CASSESVVFVVSGNTGELFF,TGTGCCAGCAGTGAATCTGTCGTCTTTGTGGTTTCGGGGAACACCGGGGAGCTGTTTTTT
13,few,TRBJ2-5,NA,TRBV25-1,CASSEYHQETQYF,TGTGCCAGCAGTGAATACCACCAAGAGACCCAGTACTTC
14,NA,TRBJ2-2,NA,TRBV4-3,CASSRGTNTGELFF,TGCGCCAGCAGCCGGGGTACGAACACCGGGGAGCTGTTTTTT
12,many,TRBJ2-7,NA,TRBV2,CASSAQGYEQYF,TGTGCCAGCAGTGCACAGGGCTACGAGCAGTACTTC
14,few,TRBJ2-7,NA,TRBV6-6,CASSYDGRAGEQYF,TGTGCCAGCAGTTACGATGGCAGGGCTGGCGAGCAGTACTTC
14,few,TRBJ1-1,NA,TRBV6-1,CASSEMGFRTEAFF,TGTGCCAGCAGTGAAATGGGTTTCCGAACTGAAGCTTTCTTT
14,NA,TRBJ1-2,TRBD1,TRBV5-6,CASSSAGTDYGYTF,TGTGCCAGCAGCTCTGCCGGGACAGACTATGGCTACACCTTC
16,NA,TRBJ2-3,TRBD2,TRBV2,CASRLSLAGVTDTQYF,TGTGCCAGCAGGTTAAGTCTAGCGGGGGTCACAGATACGCAGTATTTT
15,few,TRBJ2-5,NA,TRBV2,CASSPQGLFQETQYF,TGTGCCAGCAGCCCCCAAGGGCTTTTCCAAGAGACCCAGTACTTC
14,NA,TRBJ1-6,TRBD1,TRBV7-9,CASNGQGSGSPLHF,TGTGCCAGCAACGGACAGGGGAGCGGATCACCCCTCCACTTT
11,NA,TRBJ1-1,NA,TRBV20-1,CSGRTANEAFF,TGCAGTGGGAGGACAGCAAATGAAGCTTTCTTT
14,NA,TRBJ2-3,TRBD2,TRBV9,CASSQISGGATQYF,TGTGCCAGCAGCCAAATTAGCGGGGGGGCTACGCAGTATTTT
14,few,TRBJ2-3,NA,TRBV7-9,CASSSVARTDTQYF,TGTGCCAGCAGCTCCGTGGCCCGCACAGATACGCAGTATTTT
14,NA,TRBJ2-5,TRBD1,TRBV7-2,CASSGRTGRETQYF,TGTGCCAGCAGCGGACGGACAGGGCGGGAGACCCAGTACTTC
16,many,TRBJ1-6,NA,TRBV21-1,CASSKEGGKDNSPLHF,TGTGCCAGCAGCAAAGAGGGGGGTAAGGATAATTCACCCCTCCACTTT
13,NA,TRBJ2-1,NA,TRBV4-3,CASSIRVDNEQFF,TGCGCCAGCAGCATCAGGGTTGACAATGAGCAGTTCTTC
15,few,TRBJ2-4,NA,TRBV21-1,CASSKPGQGRNIQYF,TGTGCCAGCAGCAAACCAGGACAGGGTAGAAACATTCAGTACTTC
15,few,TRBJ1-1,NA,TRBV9,CASSVDPGTQIEAFF,TGTGCCAGCAGCGTAGACCCAGGGACCCAAATTGAAGCTTTCTTT
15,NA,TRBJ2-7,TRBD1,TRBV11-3,CASSLTGTGTYEQYF,TGTGCCAGCAGCTTGACCGGGACAGGGACTTACGAGCAGTACTTC
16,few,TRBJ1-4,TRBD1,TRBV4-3,CASSQPQGATNEKLFF,TGCGCCAGCAGCCAACCTCAGGGGGCGACTAATGAAAAACTGTTTTTT
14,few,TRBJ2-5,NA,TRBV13,CASSPYGVGETQYF,TGTGCCAGCAGCCCCTATGGGGTTGGGGAGACCCAGTACTTC
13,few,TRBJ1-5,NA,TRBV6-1,CASSPSVQQPQHF,TGTGCCAGCAGCCCCAGCGTCCAACAGCCCCAGCATTTT
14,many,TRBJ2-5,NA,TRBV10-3,CAISESSGAETQYF,TGTGCCATCAGTGAGTCTTCCGGGGCGGAGACCCAGTACTTC
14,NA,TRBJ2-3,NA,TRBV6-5,CASSYSTDIDTQYF,TGTGCCAGCAGTTACTCGACCGACATCGATACGCAGTATTTT
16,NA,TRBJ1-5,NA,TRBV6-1,CASSGRTAPKGQPQHF,TGTGCCAGCAGTGGAAGGACAGCCCCGAAGGGGCAGCCCCAGCATTTT
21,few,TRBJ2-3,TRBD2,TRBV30,CAWSVKQLRASGGPSTDTQYF,TGTGCCTGGAGTGTAAAACAATTGAGGGCTAGCGGGGGGCCCAGCACAGATACGCAGTATTTT
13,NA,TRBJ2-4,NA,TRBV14,CASSQGLQNIQYF,TGTGCCAGCAGCCAAGGACTGCAAAACATTCAGTACTTC
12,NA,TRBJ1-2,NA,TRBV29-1,CSGGHWASGYTF,TGCAGCGGAGGACACTGGGCCTCTGGCTACACCTTC
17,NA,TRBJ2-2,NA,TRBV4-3,CASSQEELATRTGELFF,TGCGCCAGCAGCCAAGAAGAACTAGCCACCCGGACCGGGGAGCTGTTTTTT
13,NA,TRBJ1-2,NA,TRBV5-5,CASSLAGPLGYTF,TGTGCCAGCAGCTTGGCAGGGCCCCTAGGCTACACCTTC
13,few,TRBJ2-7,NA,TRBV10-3,CAISGQASYEQYF,TGTGCCATCAGTGGACAGGCTTCCTACGAGCAGTACTTC
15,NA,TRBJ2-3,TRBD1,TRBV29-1,CSVAPTGGTSDTQYF,TGCAGCGTTGCCCCCACAGGGGGCACCTCCGATACGCAGTATTTT